This T cell receptor beta chain was found in a study of shared clonotypes between healthy human individuals. Clones were read by immunoSEQ multiplex PCR, and TCRdb kept only the in-frame ones, dropping some. The sample records over a million clones, 70% to 80% being singletons. Germline V lookup: CDR1 MNHEY, CDR2 SVGAGI. The CDR3 is made up of 15 amino acids. The junction had 6 bases not matched to a gene; V was cut back by 5 bases and J by 2 bases. The chain carries TRBV6-5 and TRBJ2-7; TRBD2 aligns across 10 bases. The sample consisted of memory CD4+ T cells from PBMCs. The sample's subset: CD45RA-negative fraction. The sequence derives from a man aged 18 to 29 in good health. Some clones in this sample may be carry-over from other donors' samples. The CDR3: CASSRRTSGPYEQYF. The CDR3, as DNA: TGTGCCAGCAGTCGAAGGACTAGCGGCCCCTACGAGCAGTACTTC.